Following are 30 T cell receptor beta chains from one sample sequenced in a study of cytomegalovirus exposure and HLA in healthy donors (dated by TCRdb to 2015 to 2018). The library was obtained by the immunoSEQ multiplex PCR assay. For the multiplex PCR, a mixture combining 60 forward primers for TCR Vbeta segments and 13 reverse primers for TCR Jbeta segments was used. In TCRdb, the immuneACCESS table is reduced to in-frame sequences with V and J assigned. These tables do not hold every clone; where another copy was compared, an unresolved V gene accounts for under half, and the others remain unexplained. Counted in this sample were 150,000 to 200,000 clones; 70% to 80% of them appeared once. Jointly, the top ten make up about 4.6% of the sample. The sample comprised PBMCs. These receptors were collected from a man aged 35 to 55 in good health and CMV-seronegative.

The CDR3 bases are TGCGCCAGCAGCTTGGATGGGGGGAGGACTGAAGCTTTCTTT. This gives the protein CASSLDGGRTEAFF. The chain recombines TRBV5-1 with TRBJ1-1; D perhaps matches TRBD1 (5 bases). The CDR3 length is 14 residues. Germline V gene data show CDR1 as SGHRS and CDR2 as YFSETQ. V shed 0 bases and J shed 5 bases, with 11 bases lying between them.

The chain uses TRBV5-6 and TRBJ1-1, with D possibly being TRBD1 (6 bases). V was cut by 4 bases and J by 11 bases, with 24 bases left in between. The CDR3 loop spans 15 amino acids. Germline V CDR1 and CDR2: SGHDT, YYEEEE. For the CDR3, the DNA is TGTGCCAGCAGCCCAAACCGGGACAATTCACTGGAGGCTTTCTTT. This gives the protein CASSPNRDNSLEAFF.

This chain joins TRBV5-4 and TRBJ2-3; tentatively, D is TRBD2 (5 bases). Trimming left V 2 bases short and J 6 bases short, with 10 bases between. Germline CDR1 reads SGHNT; CDR2 reads YYREEE (reference sequence). This CDR3 is built from 13 residues. The CDR3 DNA reads as TGTGCCAGCAGCTTATCGGGGTCTGATACGCAGTATTTT. Protein product: CASSLSGSDTQYF.

The chain joins TRBV27 to TRBJ2-7; TRBD2 matches 8 bases. Germline assignment: CDR1 MNHEY and CDR2 SMNVEV (reference sequence). The CDR3 loop spans 15 amino acids. V lost 2 bases and J lost 2; bases outside the gene matches: 5. As DNA, the CDR3 is TGTGCCAGCAGTTTAATTAGCGGGACGGCCTACGAGCAGTACTTC. Translating it yields CASSLISGTAYEQYF.

The chain carries TRBV19 and TRBJ1-1; no firm D call. The V gene lost 7 bases and the J gene lost 7 bases, with 19 bases spanning the gap. This CDR3 spans 14 amino acids. Germline assignment: CDR1 LNHDA and CDR2 SQIVND (reference sequence). CDR3 coding DNA: TGTGCCAGTAACTTCGAACCAAACCTTGGTGAAGCTTTCTTT. Residues: CASNFEPNLGEAFF.

The chain employs TRBV6-5 and TRBJ1-2, with TRBD1 matching 7 bases. Looked up from germline, CDR1 is MNHEY and CDR2 is SVGAGI. V shed 2 bases and J 7 bases; nucleotides not matched to a gene: 13. The CDR3 totals 16 residues. The CDR3 sequence is CASSYEGAPLGGGYTF. CDR3 DNA sequence: TGTGCCAGCAGTTACGAGGGGGCCCCGTTGGGTGGTGGCTACACCTTC.

The chain joins TRBV6-1 to TRBJ1-1; TRBD1 matches at 7 bases. Germline loops: CDR1 MNHNS, CDR2 SASEGT. The CDR3 loop spans 15 amino acids. V lost 1 base, J lost 6 bases, and 8 bases stayed unmatched. The CDR3 loop is CASSEVWTGWAEAFF. The CDR3 DNA follows: TGTGCCAGCAGTGAAGTGTGGACAGGTTGGGCTGAAGCTTTCTTT.

V usage is TRBV7-9 and J usage is TRBJ1-6; 8 nucleotides align to TRBD1. V gave up 0 bases and J gave up 13 bases; unmatched junction bases: 5. CDR3 length: 14 amino acids. CDR1 is SEHNR and CDR2 is FQNEAQ in the germline V gene (reference sequence). This CDR3 is CASSLADRARPLHF. In DNA form, the CDR3 reads TGTGCCAGCAGCTTAGCGGACAGGGCACGGCCCCTCCACTTT.

The CDR3 sequence is CASSEKVTGHDTQYF. CDR3 in DNA: TGCGCCAGCAGTGAGAAGGTGACAGGGCATGATACGCAGTATTTT. V is TRBV10-1 and J is TRBJ2-3, with 7 bases matching TRBD1. Germline V gives CDR1 WNHNN, CDR2 SYGVQD (reference sequence). The CDR3 covers 15 residues. After removal of 2 bases from V and 6 bases from J, the junction contained 8 bases not matched to a gene.

This clone was seen a single time. The V and J genes are TRBV5-6 and TRBJ2-7, with TRBD1 matching over 10 bases. This CDR3 has 15 amino acids. CDR1 and CDR2 from the germline V gene are SGHDT and YYEEEE. V was clipped by 3 bases and J by 5 bases; unmatched bases: 8. The CDR3 loop reads CASSSGGTGVHEQYF. For the CDR3, the DNA is TGTGCCAGCAGCTCTGGAGGGACAGGGGTACACGAGCAGTACTTC.

The chain has TRBV2 and TRBJ1-3; tentative D call: TRBD1 (5 bases). The V gene's germline CDR1 is SNHLY and CDR2 FYNNEI. CDR3 length: 14 amino acids. Trimming stripped 3 bases from V and 4 bases from J, with 10 bases between. This chain's CDR3 is CASSEQGAGNTIYF. CDR3 sequence (DNA): TGTGCCAGCAGTGAGCAGGGCGCCGGAAACACCATATATTTT.

The rearrangement uses TRBV4-1 and TRBJ2-1; tentative D call: TRBD2 (6 bases). The V gene's germline CDR1 is MGHRA and CDR2 YSYEKL. The CDR3 loop spans 15 amino acids. The germline V and J ends were trimmed by 0 bases and 8 bases, with 14 bases remaining between them. Written as DNA, the CDR3 is TGCGCCAGCAGCCAAGAGGGTGGAGGGTGGGATGAGCAGTTCTTC. It codes for CASSQEGGGWDEQFF.

This clone was seen a few times. For the CDR3, the DNA is TGCGCCAGCAGCTTACAGGGGGCAGATGAAAAACTGTTTTTT. It encodes CASSLQGADEKLFF. This chain joins TRBV5-1 and TRBJ1-4; 9 bases agree with TRBD1. Germline trimming cut 2 bases from V and 6 bases from J; bases unmatched to any gene: 2. The CDR3 is 14 amino acids. Germline CDR1 and CDR2: SGHRS and YFSETQ.

V gene TRBV28 combines with J gene TRBJ2-1; no definite D call. The length of the CDR3 is 12 residues. Trimming left V 2 bases short and J 6 bases short, with 5 bases between. Per germline, CDR1 MDHEN and CDR2 SYDVKM. Here the CDR3 reads CASSLGLNEQFF. The DNA of the CDR3 is TGTGCCAGCAGTTTAGGGCTCAATGAGCAGTTCTTC. Filled out from reference TRBV28 and TRBJ2-1, the complete variable domain reads DVKVTQSSRYLVKRTGEKVFLECVQDMDHENMFWYRQDPGLGLRLIYFSYDVKMKEKGDIPEGYSVSREKKERFSLILESASTNQTSMYLCASSLGLNEQFFGPGTRLTVL.

This clone was counted a single time. The chain is built from TRBV7-3 and TRBJ1-3; maybe TRBD1 (6 bases). The ends were cut back, 5 bases at V and 0 bases at J, with 11 bases in the middle. Germline CDR1 and CDR2: SGHTA and FQGTGA. The CDR3 spans 15 residues. The DNA for the CDR3 is TGTGCCAGCAGCGAAACAGGGATCTCTGGAAACACCATATATTTT. As protein: CASSETGISGNTIYF.

About this clone itself: Sequence at one end of the junction differs from germline and may be a read error. This chain links TRBV4-1 with TRBJ2-7; TRBD1 matches 8 bases. CDR1 is MGHRA, CDR2 YSYEKL, per germline. The CDR3 extends over 14 amino acids. In DNA, the CDR3 is TGCGCCAGCAGTCAAGGGGACAGGCCTCACGAGCAGTACTTC. Its translation: CASSQGDRPHEQYF.

This clone has a handful of counts. This chain uses TRBV2 with TRBJ1-4; D not certain. The CDR3 covers 15 residues. Germline lookup yields CDR1 SNHLY and CDR2 FYNNEI. V gave up 2 bases and J gave up 5 bases, with 12 bases separating them. The CDR3 DNA sequence: TGTGCCAGCAGTGAATCCCGTTGGCTCAATGAAAAACTGTTTTTT. This encodes CASSESRWLNEKLFF.

This rearrangement joins TRBV7-9 to TRBJ1-2; D might be TRBD1 (6 bases). Germline lookup yields CDR1 SEHNR and CDR2 FQNEAQ (reference sequence). The CDR3 covers 15 residues. V lost 3 bases and J 2 bases, leaving 13 bases between the germline ends. CDR3 in amino acids: CASSLQQGSNYGYTF. CDR3 nucleotides: TGTGCCAGCAGCTTGCAACAGGGCTCGAACTATGGCTACACCTTC.

In this sample, this clone turned up a few times. This CDR3 is CASSWALSSYEQYF. The CDR3 region has the DNA TGCGCCAGCAGCTGGGCGCTAAGCTCCTACGAGCAGTACTTC. The rearrangement links TRBV5-1 to TRBJ2-7; D gene uncertain. The germline gives CDR1 SGHRS, CDR2 YFSETQ. Trimming took off 3 bases at V and 0 bases at J, with 10 bases between the two ends. The CDR3 is 14 amino acids.

The genes are TRBV5-1 and TRBJ1-1; D unresolved. The CDR3 has 14 residues. Germline CDR1 reads SGHRS; CDR2 reads YFSETQ. V lost 1 base to trimming and J lost 0 bases, with 7 bases between them. The CDR3 spells CASSLTTMNTEAFF. CDR3 in DNA: TGCGCCAGCAGCTTGACTACCATGAACACTGAAGCTTTCTTT.

The chain employs TRBV7-2 and TRBJ1-1; no definite D call. Trimming removed 2 bases at V and 1 base at J, with 8 bases between. In germline, CDR1 is SGHTA, CDR2 FQGNSA. This CDR3 is built from 14 residues. The chain's CDR3 is CASSLRVGNTEAFF. The DNA of the CDR3 is TGTGCCAGCAGCTTACGGGTTGGGAACACTGAAGCTTTCTTT.

CDR3 DNA: TGTGCCAGCAGCGACCACAGGGCTAATACGCAGTATTTT. Protein sequence: CASSDHRANTQYF. V gene TRBV6-5 combines with J gene TRBJ2-3; tentatively, D is TRBD1 (6 bases). Germline CDR1 MNHEY, CDR2 SVGAGI. This CDR3 is built from 13 residues. Between the trimmed V and J ends, which lost 6 bases and 7 bases, there was a span of 14 bases.

The chain couples TRBV15 to TRBJ1-1, with D unclear. Germline assignment: CDR1 LNHNV and CDR2 YYDKDF (reference sequence). Trimming cost V 7 bases and J 5 bases, with 17 bases left between them. The CDR3 covers 14 residues. The CDR3: CATTLDLRATEAFF. CDR3 nucleotides: TGTGCCACCACCTTGGATTTACGAGCGACTGAAGCTTTCTTT.

V gene TRBV9 combines with J gene TRBJ1-5; D is undetermined. Between the trimmed V and J ends, which lost 3 bases and 1 base, there was a span of 20 bases. CDR1 SGDLS and CDR2 YYNGEE come from the germline V gene. The CDR3 covers 18 residues. CDR3 DNA: TGTGCCAGCAGCGCGGAGGTACCGGGAGCTGGGAGCAATCAGCCCCAGCATTTT. It codes for CASSAEVPGAGSNQPQHF. The full variable domain, in which reference TRBV9 and TRBJ1-5 provide the parts outside the CDR3, is DSGVTQTPKHLITATGQRVTLRCSPRSGDLSVYWYQQSLDQGLQFLIQYYNGEERAKGNILERFSAQQFPDLHSELNLSSLELGDSALYFCASSAEVPGAGSNQPQHFGDGTRLSIL.

The chain has TRBV28 and TRBJ1-2; no firm D call. Looked up from germline, CDR1 is MDHEN and CDR2 is SYDVKM. Trimming stripped 4 bases from V and 2 bases from J, with 11 bases between. The CDR3 has 14 residues. The CDR3 DNA reads as TGTGCCAGCAGTTACCAAACAACGAACTATGGCTACACCTTC. Amino acids: CASSYQTTNYGYTF.

The rearrangement joins TRBV7-6 to TRBJ2-7, with 13 bases fitting TRBD2. Germline lookup yields CDR1 SGHVS and CDR2 FNYEAQ. The CDR3 is made up of 17 amino acids. Unmatched junction bases numbered 5, after V lost 1 base and J lost 2 bases. The CDR3 sequence is CASSLGPGLAGTYEQYF. The CDR3 DNA sequence: TGTGCCAGCAGCTTAGGGCCGGGACTAGCGGGGACCTACGAGCAGTACTTC.

The rearrangement uses TRBV9 and TRBJ1-1; D perhaps matches TRBD1 (5 bases). The CDR3 consists of 14 residues. The germline gives CDR1 SGDLS, CDR2 YYNGEE. The V and J ends lost 0 bases and 7 bases respectively, with 13 bases between them. The CDR3 coding sequence is TGTGCCAGCAGCGTAGTCGATTGGGGGGGTGAAGCTTTCTTT. Translated: CASSVVDWGGEAFF.

The chain recombines TRBV25-1 with TRBJ2-2; D ambiguous. Per germline, CDR1 MGHDK and CDR2 SYGVNS. V was shortened by 3 bases and J by 1 base, with 6 bases between the two germline ends. The CDR3 extends over 14 amino acids. The CDR3: CASSEGWNTGELFF. Written as DNA, the CDR3 is TGTGCCAGCAGTGAGGGCTGGAACACCGGGGAGCTGTTTTTT.

The sample holds one count of this clone. The rearrangement uses TRBV4-1 and TRBJ2-5, with 13 positions matching TRBD2. V shed 3 bases and J 4 bases; nucleotides not matched to a gene: 2. The CDR3 loop spans 15 amino acids. Germline V lookup: CDR1 MGHRA, CDR2 YSYEKL. The CDR3 region is CASSHRTSGGETQYF. The CDR3 bases are TGCGCCAGCAGCCACAGGACTAGCGGGGGAGAGACCCAGTACTTC.

The chain combines TRBV9 with TRBJ2-2; the match to TRBD1 covers 10 bases. Germline values: CDR1 SGDLS, CDR2 YYNGEE. V was clipped by 3 bases and J by 6 bases; unmatched bases: 2. This CDR3 region has 14 residues. This CDR3 is CASSAGTGAGELFF. DNA of the CDR3: TGTGCCAGCAGCGCCGGGACAGGGGCCGGGGAGCTGTTTTTT.